This TCR beta chain was observed in a study of blood T cell repertoires in COVID-19. Study-level information: The origin of the acute and convalescent COVID-19 samples was the United States, Italy and Spain. From T cells, B-cell-depleted T cells, or PBMCs came the material, which was cDNA or gDNA.

The CDR3 runs 16 residues. With 0 bases removed from V and 0 bases from J, the gap between germline ends came to 9 bases. Germline V gives CDR1 KGHSH, CDR2 LQKENI. Those who participated ranged in age from about 18 to 89 years and resided in about 24 US areas. Which cohort a participant joined came from the clinical history participants gave. Profiling relied on immunoSEQ multiplex PCR, and the TCRdb table lists in-frame clones only, not all of them. The data contain fewer than 200,000 clones, 88% of them singletons. The receptor was isolated from a woman aged 18-29 years who had recovered from COVID-19. Material for sequencing was PBMCs or T cells enriched from blood (not recorded which). This rearrangement joins TRBV18 to TRBJ1-3; D is unresolved. The CDR3 is CASSPPRVDSGNTIYF. The CDR3, as DNA: TGTGCCAGCTCACCACCGAGGGTTGACTCTGGAAACACCATATATTTT.